This is a list of T cell receptor beta chains from one sample in a study of T cell responses to AZD1222 COVID-19 vaccine. The protocol was immunoSEQ multiplex PCR, while the TCRdb copy is restricted to in-frame clones and leaves out a portion. The data hold 45,000 to 70,000 clones, with 75% to 90% observed a single time. This specimen was peripheral blood, taken on day 0 of AZD1222 vaccination. The receptors stem from an adult in good health. CDR3s include the opening cysteine and the closing phenylalanine or tryptophan. Each record gives: clone size, D gene, V gene, J gene, CDR3 protein, CDR3 DNA. A D gene is named only where the DNA matches it firmly. Clone size is given for some rows only: seen once, a few or many times, or a class if the clone is expanded.

abundance: NA
d_gene: TRBD1
v_gene: TRBV4-1
j_gene: TRBJ2-6
CDR3aa: CASSPRGQGGSGANVLTF
CDR3nt: TGCGCCAGCAGCCCACGTGGACAGGGGGGCTCTGGGGCCAACGTCCTGACTTTC

abundance: NA
d_gene: NA
v_gene: TRBV9
j_gene: TRBJ1-1
CDR3aa: CASSVGWANTEAFF
CDR3nt: TGTGCCAGCAGCGTAGGGTGGGCGAACACTGAAGCTTTCTTT

abundance: NA
d_gene: TRBD2
v_gene: TRBV11-2
j_gene: TRBJ2-1
CDR3aa: CASSSLAGGTYNEQFF
CDR3nt: TGTGCCAGCAGCTCCCTAGCGGGAGGAACCTACAATGAGCAGTTCTTC

abundance: NA
d_gene: TRBD2
v_gene: TRBV7-6
j_gene: TRBJ2-7
CDR3aa: CASTLMGAGAGRMYF
CDR3nt: TGTGCCAGCACTCTTATGGGAGCGGGAGCCGGGCGTATGTACTTC

abundance: once
d_gene: NA
v_gene: TRBV12-5
j_gene: TRBJ2-2
CDR3aa: CASCSGTGELFF
CDR3nt: TGTGCTAGTTGTTCGGGGACCGGGGAGCTGTTTTTT

abundance: NA
d_gene: TRBD1
v_gene: TRBV5-5
j_gene: TRBJ1-5
CDR3aa: CASSAFWTGSNQPQHF
CDR3nt: TGTGCCAGCAGCGCCTTCTGGACAGGTTCCAATCAGCCCCAGCATTTT

abundance: NA
d_gene: NA
v_gene: TRBV7-9
j_gene: TRBJ2-7
CDR3aa: CASSLLRDGTYEQYF
CDR3nt: TGTGCCAGCAGTCTTCTCCGGGACGGCACCTACGAGCAGTACTTC

abundance: medium-sized
d_gene: NA
v_gene: TRBV2
j_gene: TRBJ1-5
CDR3aa: CASRTGTTPHSNQPQHF
CDR3nt: TGTGCCAGCAGAACCGGGACAACGCCCCATAGCAATCAGCCCCAGCATTTT

abundance: NA
d_gene: TRBD2
v_gene: TRBV3-1/TRBV3-2
j_gene: TRBJ2-1
CDR3aa: CASSGQLSSGSLTAGRDNEQFF
CDR3nt: TGTGCCAGCAGCGGACAGCTCTCTAGCGGGAGTTTAACGGCGGGACGAGACAATGAGCAGTTCTTC

abundance: NA
d_gene: TRBD1
v_gene: TRBV19
j_gene: TRBJ1-5
CDR3aa: CASSLGTGAVANQPQHF
CDR3nt: TGTGCCAGTAGTCTCGGGACAGGGGCCGTTGCCAATCAGCCCCAGCATTTT

abundance: NA
d_gene: TRBD1
v_gene: TRBV28
j_gene: TRBJ1-5
CDR3aa: CASSLTGRVNQPQHF
CDR3nt: TGTGCCAGCAGTTTGACAGGGAGGGTCAATCAGCCCCAGCATTTT

abundance: NA
d_gene: NA
v_gene: TRBV5-5
j_gene: TRBJ1-2
CDR3aa: CASSLFGQLLYGYTF
CDR3nt: TGTGCCAGCAGCTTGTTCGGACAGCTTCTCTATGGCTACACCTTC

abundance: NA
d_gene: TRBD1
v_gene: TRBV6-5
j_gene: TRBJ2-7
CDR3aa: CASSTLTGEPYEQYF
CDR3nt: TGTGCCAGCAGTACCCTTACAGGGGAGCCATACGAGCAGTACTTC

abundance: NA
d_gene: NA
v_gene: TRBV6-5
j_gene: TRBJ2-7
CDR3aa: CASSYAGGLYEQYF
CDR3nt: TGTGCCAGCAGTTACGCCGGGGGCTTATACGAGCAGTACTTC

abundance: few
d_gene: NA
v_gene: TRBV9
j_gene: TRBJ2-1
CDR3aa: CASSVVAGPYEQFF
CDR3nt: TGTGCCAGCAGCGTAGTCGCGGGGCCGTATGAGCAGTTCTTC

abundance: few
d_gene: NA
v_gene: TRBV4-2
j_gene: TRBJ2-1
CDR3aa: CASTRERSAYEQFF
CDR3nt: TGTGCCAGCACCCGGGAGAGGAGTGCTTATGAGCAGTTCTTC

abundance: NA
d_gene: NA
v_gene: TRBV10-3
j_gene: TRBJ2-1
CDR3aa: CAISDGAGTNNEQFF
CDR3nt: TGTGCCATCAGTGACGGGGCGGGGACAAACAATGAGCAGTTCTTC

abundance: NA
d_gene: NA
v_gene: TRBV2
j_gene: TRBJ2-6
CDR3aa: CASSERSSGANVLTF
CDR3nt: TGTGCCAGCAGTGAAAGGAGCTCTGGGGCCAACGTCCTGACTTTC

abundance: NA
d_gene: NA
v_gene: TRBV5-6
j_gene: TRBJ2-1
CDR3aa: CASSLLDPSSYNEQFF
CDR3nt: TGTGCCAGCAGCTTACTAGACCCGAGCTCCTACAATGAGCAGTTCTTC

abundance: NA
d_gene: NA
v_gene: TRBV6-6
j_gene: TRBJ2-7
CDR3aa: CASSRGGQSSYEQYF
CDR3nt: TGTGCCAGCAGCCGGGGGGGACAGTCCTCCTACGAGCAGTACTTC

abundance: NA
d_gene: NA
v_gene: TRBV4-1
j_gene: TRBJ2-2
CDR3aa: CASSPLQGYGGELFF
CDR3nt: TGCGCCAGCAGCCCCCTTCAGGGGTATGGTGGGGAGCTGTTTTTT

abundance: NA
d_gene: NA
v_gene: TRBV7-2
j_gene: TRBJ1-5
CDR3aa: CASSLSPGFEQPQHF
CDR3nt: TGTGCCAGCAGCTTAAGCCCAGGGTTTGAGCAGCCCCAGCATTTT